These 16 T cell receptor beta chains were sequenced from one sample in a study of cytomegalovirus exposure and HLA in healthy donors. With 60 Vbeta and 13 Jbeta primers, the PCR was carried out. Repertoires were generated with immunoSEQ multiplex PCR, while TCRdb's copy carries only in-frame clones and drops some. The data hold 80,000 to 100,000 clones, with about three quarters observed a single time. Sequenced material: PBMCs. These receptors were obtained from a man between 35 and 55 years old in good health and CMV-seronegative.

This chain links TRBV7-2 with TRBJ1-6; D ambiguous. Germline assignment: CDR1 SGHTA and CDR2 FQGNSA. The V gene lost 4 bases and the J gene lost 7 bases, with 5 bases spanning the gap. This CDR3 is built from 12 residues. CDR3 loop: CASSYRNSPLHF. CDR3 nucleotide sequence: TGTGCCAGCAGCTACAGAAATTCACCCCTCCACTTT.

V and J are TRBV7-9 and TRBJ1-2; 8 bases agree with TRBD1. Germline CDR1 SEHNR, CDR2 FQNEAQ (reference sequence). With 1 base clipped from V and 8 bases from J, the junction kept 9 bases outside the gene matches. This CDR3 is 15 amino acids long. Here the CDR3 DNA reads TGTGCCAGCAGCTTAGAACGGACAGGGCCGAGGGGCTACACCTTC. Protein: CASSLERTGPRGYTF.

CDR3 in amino acids: CASSLGGVSGNTIYF. The CDR3 DNA reads as TGTGCCAGCAGTTTAGGCGGCGTCTCTGGAAACACCATATATTTT. The chain employs TRBV28 and TRBJ1-3; D gene ambiguous. V lost 2 bases to trimming and J lost 0 bases, with 8 bases between them. CDR1 and CDR2 from the germline V gene are MDHEN and SYDVKM. CDR3 size: 15 residues.

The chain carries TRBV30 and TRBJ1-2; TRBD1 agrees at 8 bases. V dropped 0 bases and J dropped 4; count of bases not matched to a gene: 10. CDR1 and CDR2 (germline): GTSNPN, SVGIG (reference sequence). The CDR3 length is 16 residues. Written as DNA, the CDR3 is TGTGCCTGGAGTGTAAGCCCCCCCGACAGGGGCTATGGCTACACCTTC. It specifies CAWSVSPPDRGYGYTF.

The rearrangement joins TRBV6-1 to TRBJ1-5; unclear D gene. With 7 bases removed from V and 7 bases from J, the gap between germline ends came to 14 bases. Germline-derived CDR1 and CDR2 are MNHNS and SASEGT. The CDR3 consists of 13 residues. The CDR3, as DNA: TGTGCCAGCACAAACACGGGGATGCAGCCCCAGCATTTT. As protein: CASTNTGMQPQHF.

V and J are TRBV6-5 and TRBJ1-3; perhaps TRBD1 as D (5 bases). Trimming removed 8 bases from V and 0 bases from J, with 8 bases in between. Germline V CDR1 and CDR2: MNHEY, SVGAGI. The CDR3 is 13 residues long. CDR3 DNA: TGTGCCAGCGAGACAGCCTCTGGAAACACCATATATTTT. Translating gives CASETASGNTIYF.

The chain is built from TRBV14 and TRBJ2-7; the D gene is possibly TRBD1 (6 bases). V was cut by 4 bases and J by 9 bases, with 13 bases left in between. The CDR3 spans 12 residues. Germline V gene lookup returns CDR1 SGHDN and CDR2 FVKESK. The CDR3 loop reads CASSPGAGGQYF. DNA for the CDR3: TGTGCCAGCAGCCCAGGGGCCGGTGGGCAGTACTTC.

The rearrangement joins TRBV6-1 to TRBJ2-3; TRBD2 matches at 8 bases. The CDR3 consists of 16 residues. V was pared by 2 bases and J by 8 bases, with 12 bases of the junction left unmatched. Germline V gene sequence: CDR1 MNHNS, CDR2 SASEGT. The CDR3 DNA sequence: TGTGCCAGCAGTGAATCCAGCGGGGGTGCGGCAGGTACGCAGTATTTT. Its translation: CASSESSGGAAGTQYF.

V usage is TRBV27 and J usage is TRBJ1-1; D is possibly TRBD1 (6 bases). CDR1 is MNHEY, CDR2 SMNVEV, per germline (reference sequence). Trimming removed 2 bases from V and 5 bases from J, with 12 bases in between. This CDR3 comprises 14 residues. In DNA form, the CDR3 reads TGTGCCAGCAGTTTAACCACAGGGACGACTGAAGCTTTCTTT. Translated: CASSLTTGTTEAFF.

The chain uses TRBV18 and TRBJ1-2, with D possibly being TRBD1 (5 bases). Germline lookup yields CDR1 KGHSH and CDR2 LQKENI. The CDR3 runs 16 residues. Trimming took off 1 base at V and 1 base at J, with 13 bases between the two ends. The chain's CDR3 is CASSPQGTGVNYGYTF. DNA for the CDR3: TGTGCCAGCTCACCACAAGGTACAGGTGTTAACTATGGCTACACCTTC.

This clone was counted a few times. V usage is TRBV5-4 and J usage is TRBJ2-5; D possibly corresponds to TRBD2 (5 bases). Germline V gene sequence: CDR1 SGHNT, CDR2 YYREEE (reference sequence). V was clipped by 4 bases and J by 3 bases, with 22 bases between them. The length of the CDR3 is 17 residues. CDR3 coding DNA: TGTGCCAGCAGCAACTCTGAAGGGCGGCTGGGAGAAGAGACCCAGTACTTC. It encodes CASSNSEGRLGEETQYF.

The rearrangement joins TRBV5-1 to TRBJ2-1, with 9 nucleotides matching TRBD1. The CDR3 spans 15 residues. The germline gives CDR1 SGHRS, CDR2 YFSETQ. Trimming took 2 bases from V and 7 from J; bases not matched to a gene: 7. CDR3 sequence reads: CASSLDRGEWNEQFF. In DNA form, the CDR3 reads TGCGCCAGCAGCTTAGACAGGGGGGAGTGGAATGAGCAGTTCTTC.

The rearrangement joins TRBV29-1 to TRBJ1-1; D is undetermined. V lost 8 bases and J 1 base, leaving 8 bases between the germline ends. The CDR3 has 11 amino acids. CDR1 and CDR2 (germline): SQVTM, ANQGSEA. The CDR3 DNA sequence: TGCAGCTCATCAAAGAACACTGAAGCTTTCTTT. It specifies CSSSKNTEAFF.

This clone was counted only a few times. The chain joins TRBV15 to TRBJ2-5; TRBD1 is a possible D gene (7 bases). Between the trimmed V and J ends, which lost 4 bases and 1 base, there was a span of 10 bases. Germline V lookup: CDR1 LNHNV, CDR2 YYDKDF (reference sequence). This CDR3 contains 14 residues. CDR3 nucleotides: TGTGCCACCAGCAACAGGGGAGGCCAAGAGACCCAGTACTTC. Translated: CATSNRGGQETQYF. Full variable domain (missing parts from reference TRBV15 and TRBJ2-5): DAMVIQNPRYQVTQFGKPVTLSCSQTLNHNVMYWYQQKSSQAPKLLFHYYDKDFNNEADTPDNFQSRRPNTSFCFLDIRSPGLGDTAMYLCATSNRGGQETQYFGPGTRLLVL.

CDR3 sequence reads: CASRPGGSGNTIYF. DNA for the CDR3: TGCGCCAGCAGGCCAGGGGGCTCTGGAAACACCATATATTTT. The chain uses TRBV5-1 and TRBJ1-3; 7 bases align to TRBD1. CDR3 size: 14 residues. Trimming at V came to 5 bases and at J to 0 bases, leaving 2 bases not matched to a gene. Per germline, CDR1 SGHRS and CDR2 YFSETQ.

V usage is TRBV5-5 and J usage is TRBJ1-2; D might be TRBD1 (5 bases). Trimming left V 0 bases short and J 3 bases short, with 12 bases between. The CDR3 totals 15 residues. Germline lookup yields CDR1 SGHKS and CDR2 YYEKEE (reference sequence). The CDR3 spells CASSLASGTDYGYTF. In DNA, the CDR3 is TGTGCCAGCAGCTTGGCGTCAGGGACTGACTATGGCTACACCTTC.